A selection of T cell receptor beta chains follows, all from one sample in a study of regulatory T cells in long-lasting Graves disease. Each CDR3 protein is one row after TCRdb ran MiXCR on the multiplex PCR reads. The sample consists of under 500,000 distinct CDR3 sequences, roughly 20% of them appearing once. The sample here was peripheral blood mononuclear cells (PBMCs), taken when the disease was refractory, from a patient treated with antithyroid drugs. All receptors derive from a female donor with Graves disease. Both conserved end residues are part of each CDR3. D genes are given only for firm matches. Not all rows give a size; the values are once, few, many and, for expanded clones, a class.

V gene	J gene	clone size	D gene	CDR3 protein	CDR3 DNA
TRBV12-3/TRBV12-4	TRBJ2-2	many	.	CASSLMGGGGELFF	TGTGCCAGCAGTTTGATGGGGGGAGGCGGGGAGCTGTTTTTT
TRBV15	TRBJ2-7	few	TRBD1	CATSRESTGVEQYF	TGTGCCACCAGCAGAGAGAGCACAGGGGTGGAGCAGTACTTC
TRBV20-1	TRBJ2-5	few	TRBD2	CSARGLAGGKLQETQYF	TGCAGTGCTAGGGGACTAGCGGGGGGGAAGCTCCAAGAGACCCAGTACTTC
TRBV30	TRBJ2-7	.	.	CAWSRIYEQYF	TGTGCCTGGTCACGAATCTACGAGCAGTACTTC
TRBV12-3/TRBV12-4	TRBJ1-1	many	.	CASSPGQWAFF	TGTGCCAGCAGCCCAGGACAGTGGGCTTTCTTT
TRBV20-1	TRBJ1-1	few	.	CSASPGDTEAFF	TGCAGTGCGAGTCCAGGGGACACTGAAGCTTTCTTT
TRBV2	TRBJ1-5	many	TRBD1	CASRHPGTGDQPQHF	TGTGCCAGCAGGCACCCCGGGACAGGGGATCAGCCCCAGCATTTT
TRBV4-3	TRBJ1-1	.	.	CASSQDLGGHNTEAFF	TGCGCCAGCAGCCAAGATCTAGGGGGGCATAACACTGAAGCTTTCTTT
TRBV11-2	TRBJ2-1	.	.	CASRGDIFIDEQFF	TGTGCCAGCAGGGGGGACATTTTTATTGATGAGCAGTTCTTC
TRBV12-3/TRBV12-4	TRBJ1-2	.	TRBD1	CASSLWTGGYGYTF	TGTGCCAGCAGTTTGTGGACAGGGGGGTATGGCTACACCTTC
TRBV2	TRBJ1-2	many	.	CASSEQVSDYGYTF	TGTGCCAGCAGTGAACAGGTTTCGGACTATGGCTACACCTTC
TRBV5-1	TRBJ2-2	.	.	CASSHDTGELFF	TGCGCCAGCAGCCACGACACCGGGGAGCTGTTTTTT
TRBV20-1	TRBJ2-7	.	TRBD2	CSARSALAGPTYEQYF	TGCAGTGCTAGGTCGGCACTAGCGGGACCGACCTACGAGCAGTACTTC
TRBV27	TRBJ2-2	many	.	CASSSAVSGELFF	TGTGCCAGCAGTTCGGCGGTGAGCGGGGAGCTGTTTTTT
TRBV7-6	TRBJ1-1	.	.	CASSLVGANTEAFF	TGTGCCAGCAGCTTAGTGGGAGCGAACACTGAAGCTTTCTTT
TRBV28	TRBJ1-4	many	.	CASSFEVKAEKLFF	TGTGCCAGCAGTTTTGAGGTCAAAGCGGAAAAACTGTTTTTT
TRBV24-1	TRBJ2-5	many	.	CATSPRGETQYF	TGTGCCACCAGCCCCCGGGGGGAGACCCAGTACTTC
TRBV28	TRBJ1-6	many	.	CASSSSTGNSPLHF	TGTGCCAGCAGTTCCAGTACGGGGAATTCACCCCTCCACTTT